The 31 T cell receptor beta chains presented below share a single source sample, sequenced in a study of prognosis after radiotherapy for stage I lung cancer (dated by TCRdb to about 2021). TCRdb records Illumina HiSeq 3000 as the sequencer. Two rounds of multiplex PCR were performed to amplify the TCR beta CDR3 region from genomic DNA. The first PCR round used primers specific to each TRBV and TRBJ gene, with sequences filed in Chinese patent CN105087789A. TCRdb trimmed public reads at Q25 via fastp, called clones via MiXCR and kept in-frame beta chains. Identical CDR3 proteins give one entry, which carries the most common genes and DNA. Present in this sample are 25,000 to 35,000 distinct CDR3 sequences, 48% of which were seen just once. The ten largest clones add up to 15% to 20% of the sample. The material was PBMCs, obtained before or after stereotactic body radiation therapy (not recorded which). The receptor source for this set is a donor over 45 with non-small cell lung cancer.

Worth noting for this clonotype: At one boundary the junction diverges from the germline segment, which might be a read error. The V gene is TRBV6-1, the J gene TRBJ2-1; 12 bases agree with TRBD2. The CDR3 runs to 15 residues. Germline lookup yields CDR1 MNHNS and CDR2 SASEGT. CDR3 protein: CASSPTSGRQYEQLF. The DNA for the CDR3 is TGTGCCAGCAGCCCTACTAGCGGGAGGCAGTATGAGCAATTATTC.

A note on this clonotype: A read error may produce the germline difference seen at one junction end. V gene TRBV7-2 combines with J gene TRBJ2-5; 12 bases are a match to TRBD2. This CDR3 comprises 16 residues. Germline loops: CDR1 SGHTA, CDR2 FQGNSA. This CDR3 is CASSTSSGRAEETQYF. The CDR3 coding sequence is TGTGCCAGCAGCACCTCTAGCGGGAGGGCCGAGGAGACACAGTACTTC. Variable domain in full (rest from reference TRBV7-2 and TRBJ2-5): GAGVSQSPSNKVTEKGKDVELRCDPISGHTALYWYRQSLGQGLEFLIYFQGNSAPDKSGLPSDRFSAERTGGSVSTLTIQRTQQEDSAVYLCASSTSSGRAEETQYFGPGTRLLVL.

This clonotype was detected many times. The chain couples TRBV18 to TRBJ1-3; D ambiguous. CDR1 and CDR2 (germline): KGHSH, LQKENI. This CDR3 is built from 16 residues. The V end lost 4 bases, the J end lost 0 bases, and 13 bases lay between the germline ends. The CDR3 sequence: CASSRSPGISGNTIYF. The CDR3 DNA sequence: TGTGCCAGCTCACGGTCGCCTGGAATCTCTGGAAACACCATATATTTT.

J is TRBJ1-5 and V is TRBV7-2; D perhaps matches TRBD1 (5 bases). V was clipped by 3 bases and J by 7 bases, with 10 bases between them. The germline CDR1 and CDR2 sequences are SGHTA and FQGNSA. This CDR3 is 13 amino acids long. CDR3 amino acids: CASSFRGGQPQHF. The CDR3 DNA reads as TGTGCCAGCAGCTTCCGGGGCGGCCAGCCCCAGCATTTT.

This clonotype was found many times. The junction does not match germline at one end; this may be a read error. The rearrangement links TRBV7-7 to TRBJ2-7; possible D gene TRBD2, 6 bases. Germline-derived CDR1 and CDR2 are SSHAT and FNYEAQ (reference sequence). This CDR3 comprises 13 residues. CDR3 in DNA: TGTGCTAGCAGCTCCAACTCCGGGGGCGAGCAGTACTTC. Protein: CASSSNSGGEQYF. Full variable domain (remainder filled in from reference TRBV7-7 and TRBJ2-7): GAGVSQSPRYKVTKRGQDVTLRCDPISSHATLYWYQQALGQGPEFLTYFNYEAQPDKSGLPSDRFSAERPEGSISTLTIQRTEQRDSAMYRCASSSNSGGEQYFGPGTRLTVT.

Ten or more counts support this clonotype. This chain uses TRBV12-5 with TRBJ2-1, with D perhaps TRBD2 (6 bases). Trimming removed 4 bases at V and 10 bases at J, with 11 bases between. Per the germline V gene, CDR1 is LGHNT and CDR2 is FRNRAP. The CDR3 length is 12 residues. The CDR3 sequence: CASGSLAGEQFF. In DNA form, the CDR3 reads TGTGCTAGTGGTTCCCTCGCGGGGGAGCAGTTCTTC.

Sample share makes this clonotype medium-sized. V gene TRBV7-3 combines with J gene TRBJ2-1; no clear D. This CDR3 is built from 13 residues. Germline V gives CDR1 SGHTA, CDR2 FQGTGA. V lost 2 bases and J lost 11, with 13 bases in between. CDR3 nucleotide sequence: TGTGCCAGCAGCTTATCGACGAATCAACAGCAGTTCTTC. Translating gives CASSLSTNQQQFF. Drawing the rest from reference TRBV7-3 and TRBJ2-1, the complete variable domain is GAGVSQTPSNKVTEKGKYVELRCDPISGHTALYWYRQSLGQGPEFLIYFQGTGAADDSGLPNDRFFAVRPEGSVSTLKIQRTERGDSAVYLCASSLSTNQQQFFGPGTRLTVL.

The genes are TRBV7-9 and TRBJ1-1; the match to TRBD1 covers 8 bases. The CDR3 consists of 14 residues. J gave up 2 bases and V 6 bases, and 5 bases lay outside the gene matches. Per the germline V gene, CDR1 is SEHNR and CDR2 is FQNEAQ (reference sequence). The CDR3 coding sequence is TGTGCCAGCAGAACCGGGACAGGAAACACTGAAGCTTTCTTT. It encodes CASRTGTGNTEAFF.

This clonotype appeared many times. For the CDR3, the DNA is TGTGCCAGCAGCTTGCTACAGAACATGAACACTGAAGCTTTCTTT. The encoded protein is CASSLLQNMNTEAFF. The chain joins TRBV5-6 to TRBJ1-1, with D uncertain. V lost 1 base to trimming and J lost 0 bases, with 10 bases between them. Germline CDR1 is SGHDT and CDR2 is YYEEEE. The CDR3 length is 15 residues. Together with reference TRBV5-6 and TRBJ1-1, the CDR3 gives the full variable domain: DAGVTQSPTHLIKTRGQQVTLRCSPKSGHDTVSWYQQALGQGPQFIFQYYEEEERQRGNFPDRFSGHQFPNYSSELNVNALLLGDSALYLCASSLLQNMNTEAFFGQGTRLTVV.

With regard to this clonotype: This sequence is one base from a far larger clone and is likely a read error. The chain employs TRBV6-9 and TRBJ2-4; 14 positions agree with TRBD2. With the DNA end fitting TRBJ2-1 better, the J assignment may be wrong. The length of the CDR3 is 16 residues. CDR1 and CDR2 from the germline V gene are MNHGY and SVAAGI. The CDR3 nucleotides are TGTGCCAGCAGTTGGGGACTAGCGGGAGTTCGTAGTCAGCAGTTCTTC. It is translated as CASSWGLAGVRSQQFF.

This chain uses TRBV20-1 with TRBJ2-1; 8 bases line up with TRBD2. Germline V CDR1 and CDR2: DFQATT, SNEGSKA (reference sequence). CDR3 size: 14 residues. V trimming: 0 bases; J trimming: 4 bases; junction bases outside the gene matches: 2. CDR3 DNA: TGCAGTGCTAGAGAACTAGCGGAGTACAATGAGCAGTTCTTC. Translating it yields CSARELAEYNEQFF.

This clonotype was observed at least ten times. The CDR3 sequence: CASSVGLTSYNEQFF. CDR3 nucleotide sequence: TGTGCCAGCAGCGTGGGGCTAACATCCTACAATGAGCAGTTCTTC. The chain carries TRBV7-2 and TRBJ2-1; D may be TRBD1 (5 bases). CDR3 length: 15 amino acids. The germline gives CDR1 SGHTA, CDR2 FQGNSA. The V gene lost 5 bases and the J gene lost 1 base, with 12 bases spanning the gap.

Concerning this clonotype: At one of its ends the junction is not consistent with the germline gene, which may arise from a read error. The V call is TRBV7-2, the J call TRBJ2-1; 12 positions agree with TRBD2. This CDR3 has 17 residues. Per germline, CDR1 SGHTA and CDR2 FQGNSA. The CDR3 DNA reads TGTGCCAGCAGCTCCCGGACTAGCGGGATTAGGGTCAATGAGCGGTTCTTC. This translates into CASSSRTSGIRVNERFF.

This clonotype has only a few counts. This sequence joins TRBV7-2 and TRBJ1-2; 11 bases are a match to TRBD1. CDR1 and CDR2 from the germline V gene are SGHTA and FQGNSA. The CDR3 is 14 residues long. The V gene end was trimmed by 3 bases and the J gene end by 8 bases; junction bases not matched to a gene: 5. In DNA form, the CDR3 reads TGTGCCAGCAGCTTTCCGGGACAGGGGGGGGGCTACACCTTC. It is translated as CASSFPGQGGGYTF.

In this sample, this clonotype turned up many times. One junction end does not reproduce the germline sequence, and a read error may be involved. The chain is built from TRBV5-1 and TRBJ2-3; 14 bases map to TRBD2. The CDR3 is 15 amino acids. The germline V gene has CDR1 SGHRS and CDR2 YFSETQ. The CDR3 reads CASRLGLAGADTQYF. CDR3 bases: TGCGCCAGCCGCTTGGGACTAGCGGGAGCAGATACGCAGTATTTT. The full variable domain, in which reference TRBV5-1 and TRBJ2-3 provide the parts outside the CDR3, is KAGVTQTPRYLIKTRGQQVTLSCSPISGHRSVSWYQQTPGQGLQFLFEYFSETQRNKGNFPGRFSGRQFSNSRSEMNVSTLELGDSALYLCASRLGLAGADTQYFGPGTRLTVL.

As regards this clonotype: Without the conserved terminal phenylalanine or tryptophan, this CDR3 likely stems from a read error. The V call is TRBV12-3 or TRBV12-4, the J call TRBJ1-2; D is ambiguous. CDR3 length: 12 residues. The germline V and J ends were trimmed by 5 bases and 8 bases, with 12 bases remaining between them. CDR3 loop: CASSPLTTGYTL. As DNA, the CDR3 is TGTGCCAGCAGTCCCCTAACTACGGGCTACACCTTA.

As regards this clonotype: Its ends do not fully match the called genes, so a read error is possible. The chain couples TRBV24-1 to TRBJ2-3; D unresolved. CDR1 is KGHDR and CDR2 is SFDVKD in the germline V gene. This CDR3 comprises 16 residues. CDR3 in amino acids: CATSGRGIGYPDTQYF. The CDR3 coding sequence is TGTGCCACTAGTGGCCGCGGTATCGGTTACCCAGATACGCAGTATTTT.

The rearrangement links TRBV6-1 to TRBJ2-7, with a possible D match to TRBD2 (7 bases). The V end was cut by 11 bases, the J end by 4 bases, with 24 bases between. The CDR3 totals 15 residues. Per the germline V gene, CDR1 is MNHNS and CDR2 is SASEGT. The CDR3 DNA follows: TGTGCCTCCCACCCCCCGGGGGGCGGGTGGTACGAGCAGTACTTC. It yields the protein CASHPPGGGWYEQYF.

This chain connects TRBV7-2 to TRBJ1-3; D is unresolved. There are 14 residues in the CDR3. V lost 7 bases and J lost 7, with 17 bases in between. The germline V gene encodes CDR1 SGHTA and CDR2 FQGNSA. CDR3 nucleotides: TGTGCCAGCACCATAGACCCACTGGCGAACACCATATATTTT. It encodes CASTIDPLANTIYF.

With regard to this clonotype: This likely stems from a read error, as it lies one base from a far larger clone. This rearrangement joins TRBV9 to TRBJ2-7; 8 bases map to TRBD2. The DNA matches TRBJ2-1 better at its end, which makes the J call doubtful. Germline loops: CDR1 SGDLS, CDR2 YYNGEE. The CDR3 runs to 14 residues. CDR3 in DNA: TGTGCCAGCAGCCCACTTAGCGGGATCAATGAGCAGTTCTTC. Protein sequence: CASSPLSGINEQFF.

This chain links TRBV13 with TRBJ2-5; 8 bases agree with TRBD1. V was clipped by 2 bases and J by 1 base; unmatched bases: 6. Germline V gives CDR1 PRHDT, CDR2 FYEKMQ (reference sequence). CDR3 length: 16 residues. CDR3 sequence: CASSLPGTGTQETQYF. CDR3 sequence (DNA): TGTGCCAGCAGCTTACCCGGGACAGGCACCCAAGAGACCCAGTACTTC.

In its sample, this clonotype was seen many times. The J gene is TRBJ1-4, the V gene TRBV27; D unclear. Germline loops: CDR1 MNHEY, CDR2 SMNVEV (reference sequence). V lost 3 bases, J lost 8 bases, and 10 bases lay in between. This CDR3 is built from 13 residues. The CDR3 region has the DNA TGTGCCAGCAGTTTGGGAGTTCGGGAAAAACTGTTTTTT. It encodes CASSLGVREKLFF.

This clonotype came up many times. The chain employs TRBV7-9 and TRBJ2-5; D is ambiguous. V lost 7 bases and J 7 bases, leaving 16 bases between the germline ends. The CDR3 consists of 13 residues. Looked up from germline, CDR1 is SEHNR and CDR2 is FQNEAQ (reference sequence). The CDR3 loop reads CASKQSYDGTQYF. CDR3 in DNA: TGTGCCAGCAAACAATCCTACGACGGGACCCAGTACTTC.

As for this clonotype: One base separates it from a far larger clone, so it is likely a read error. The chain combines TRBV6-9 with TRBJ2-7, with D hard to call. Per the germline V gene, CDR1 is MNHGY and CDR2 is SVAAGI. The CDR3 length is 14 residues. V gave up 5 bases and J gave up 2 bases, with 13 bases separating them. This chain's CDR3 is CASSQTTWAYEQYF. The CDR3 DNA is TGTGCCAGCAGTCAGACGACATGGGCCTACGAGCAGTACTTC.

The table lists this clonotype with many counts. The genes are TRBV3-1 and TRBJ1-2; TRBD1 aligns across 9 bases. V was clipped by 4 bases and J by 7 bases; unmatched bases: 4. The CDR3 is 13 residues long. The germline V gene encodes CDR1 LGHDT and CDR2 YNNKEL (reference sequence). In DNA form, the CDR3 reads TGTGCCAGCAGCCGACCGACAGGGGGTGGCTACACCTTC. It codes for CASSRPTGGGYTF.

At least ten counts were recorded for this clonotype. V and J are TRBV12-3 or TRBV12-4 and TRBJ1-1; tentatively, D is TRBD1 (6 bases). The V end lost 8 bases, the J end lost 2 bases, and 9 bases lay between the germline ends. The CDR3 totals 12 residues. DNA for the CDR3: TGTGCCAGCCAGGGGCGAAACACTGAAGCTTTCTTT. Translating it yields CASQGRNTEAFF.

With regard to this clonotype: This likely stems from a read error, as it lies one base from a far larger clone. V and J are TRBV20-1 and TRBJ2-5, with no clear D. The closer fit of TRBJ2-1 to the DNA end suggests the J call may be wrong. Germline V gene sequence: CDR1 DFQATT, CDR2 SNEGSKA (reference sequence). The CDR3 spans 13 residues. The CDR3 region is CSSSHPIINEQFF. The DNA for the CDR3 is TGCAGTTCTAGTCACCCGATTATTAATGAGCAGTTCTTC.

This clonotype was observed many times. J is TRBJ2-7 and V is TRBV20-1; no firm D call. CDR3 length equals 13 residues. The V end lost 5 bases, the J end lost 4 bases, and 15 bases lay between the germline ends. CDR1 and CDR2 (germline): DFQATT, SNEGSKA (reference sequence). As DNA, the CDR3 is TGCAGTGCTCAAGTACCGAGACTTTACGAGCAGTACTTC. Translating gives CSAQVPRLYEQYF.

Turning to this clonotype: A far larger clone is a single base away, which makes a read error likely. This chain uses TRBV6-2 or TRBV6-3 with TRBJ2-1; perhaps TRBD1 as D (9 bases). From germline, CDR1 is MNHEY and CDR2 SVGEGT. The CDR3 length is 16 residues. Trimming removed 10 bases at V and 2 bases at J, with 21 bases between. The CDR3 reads CANKQGAGGTYNEQFF. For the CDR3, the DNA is TGTGCCAACAAACAGGGGGCGGGAGGAACCTACAATGAGCAGTTCTTC.

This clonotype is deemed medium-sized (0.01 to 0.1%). The CDR3 sequence is CASICWERAAGELFF. The CDR3 DNA follows: TGTGCCTCCATCTGCTGGGAGAGGGCCGCCGGGGAGCTGTTTTTT. This sequence joins TRBV24-1 and TRBJ2-2; D may be TRBD2 (5 bases). Germline CDR1 is KGHDR and CDR2 is SFDVKD. The CDR3 is 15 amino acids. Trimming stripped 12 bases from V and 6 bases from J, with 22 bases between.

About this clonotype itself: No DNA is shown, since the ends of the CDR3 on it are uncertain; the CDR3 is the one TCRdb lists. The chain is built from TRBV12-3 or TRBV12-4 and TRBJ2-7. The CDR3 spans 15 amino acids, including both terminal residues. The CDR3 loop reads CASSLVAVGSYEHYF.